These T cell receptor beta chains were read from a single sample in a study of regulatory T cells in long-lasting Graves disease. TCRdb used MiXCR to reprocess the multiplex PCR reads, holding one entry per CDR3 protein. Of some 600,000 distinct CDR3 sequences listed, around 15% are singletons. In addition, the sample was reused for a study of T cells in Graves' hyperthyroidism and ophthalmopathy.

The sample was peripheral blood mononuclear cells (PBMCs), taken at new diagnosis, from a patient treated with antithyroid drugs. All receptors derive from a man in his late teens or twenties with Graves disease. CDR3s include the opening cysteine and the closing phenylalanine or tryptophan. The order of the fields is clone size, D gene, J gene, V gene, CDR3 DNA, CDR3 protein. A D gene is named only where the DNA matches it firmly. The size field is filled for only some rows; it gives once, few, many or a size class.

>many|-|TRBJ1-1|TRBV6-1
TGTGCCAGCGGACACATGAACACTGAAGCTTTCTTT
CASGHMNTEAFF
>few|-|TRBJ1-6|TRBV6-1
TGTGCCAGCAACACAGGACTCAATTCACCCCTCCACTTT
CASNTGLNSPLHF
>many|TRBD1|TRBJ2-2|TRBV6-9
TGTGCCAGCAGTTACGGCACAGGGGTTGGCACCGGGGAGCTGTTTTTT
CASSYGTGVGTGELFF
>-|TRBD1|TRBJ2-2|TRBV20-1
TGCAGTGCTCCGACCACCTGGGACAGGGGGCTTATCGGGGAGCTGTTTTTT
CSAPTTWDRGLIGELFF
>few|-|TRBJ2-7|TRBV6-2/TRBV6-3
TGTGCCAGCAGTCCACAGGGACCCTACGAGCAGTACTTC
CASSPQGPYEQYF
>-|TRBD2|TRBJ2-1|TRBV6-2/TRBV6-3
TGTGCCAGCAGTGAAGCAATGGGGACTAGCGGATTCAATGAGCAGTTCTTC
CASSEAMGTSGFNEQFF
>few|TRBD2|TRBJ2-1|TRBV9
TGTGCCAGCAGCGTAGGGGGGACTAGCGGCCCCTACAATGAGCAGTTCTTC
CASSVGGTSGPYNEQFF
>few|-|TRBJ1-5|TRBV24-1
TGTGCCACCAGTGATGGCGCACAGCCCCAGCATTTT
CATSDGAQPQHF
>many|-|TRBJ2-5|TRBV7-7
TGTGCTAGCAGCCGAGAACCGGGCCCGCCGGGGGAGACCCAGTACTTC
CASSREPGPPGETQYF
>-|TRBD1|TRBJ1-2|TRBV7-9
TGTGCCAGCAGCTCCGAACAGGGGAGTTATGGCTACACCTTC
CASSSEQGSYGYTF
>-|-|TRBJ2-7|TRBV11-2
TGTGCCAGCAACCCGACGATTGGCTCCTACGAGCAGTACTTC
CASNPTIGSYEQYF
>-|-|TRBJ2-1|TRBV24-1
TGTGCCACCGCCCCGGACACAACCATCAATGAGCAGTTCTTC
CATAPDTTINEQFF
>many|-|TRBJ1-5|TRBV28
TGTGCCAGTGGGCAGTTCAATCAGCCCCAGCATTTT
CASGQFNQPQHF
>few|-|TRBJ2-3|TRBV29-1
TGCAGCGTCCCTTTTGGGGCAGCAGATACGCAGTATTTT
CSVPFGAADTQYF
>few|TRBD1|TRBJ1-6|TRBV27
TGTGCCAGCAGTACCAGGGACAGCCCTAATTCACCCCTCCACTTT
CASSTRDSPNSPLHF
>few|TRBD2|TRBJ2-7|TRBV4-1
TGCGCCAGCAGCCAAGATTGGCGGGAGGTCTCCTACGAGCAGTACTTC
CASSQDWREVSYEQYF
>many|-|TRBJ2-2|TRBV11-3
TGTGCCAGCAGCCCAGCCGGAACCGGGGAGCTGTTTTTT
CASSPAGTGELFF
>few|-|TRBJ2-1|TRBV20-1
TGCAGTGCTAGAAGCCGTGGGGACAATGAGCAGTTCTTC
CSARSRGDNEQFF